A single sample gave rise to the 13 T cell receptor beta chains below, sequenced in a study of spatial heterogeneity in lung cancer. One entry per CDR3 protein, called by TCRdb with MiXCR from the 5' RACE reads. The sample records 100,000 to 110,000 distinct CDR3 sequences, about 4.4% being singletons. For these TCRs, the target antigens are not known. Stated time point: sample taken at primary tumor resection. Study-wide results and caveats: Tumor mutation counts were tracked by expanded intratumoral alpha and beta TCR counts.

Sequencing used lung tumor tissue, obtained at surgery. These receptors were obtained from a male donor with early-stage non-small cell lung cancer.

This clonotype was detected many times. The rearrangement uses TRBV6-5 and TRBJ1-2; TRBD1 aligns across 8 bases. The ends lost 4 bases at V and 5 bases at J; junction bases unmatched: 9. The germline CDR1 and CDR2 sequences are MNHEY and SVGAGI. This CDR3 is 15 amino acids long. CDR3 sequence (DNA): TGTGCCAGCAGTTTCTCAGGGGGCGGCCCTTATGGCTACACCTTC. It yields the protein CASSFSGGGPYGYTF.

This clonotype has a count of ten or more. The CDR3 spells CASSQDFGYNEQFF. For the CDR3, the DNA is TGTGCCAGCAGCCAAGATTTCGGGTACAATGAGCAGTTCTTC. This rearrangement joins TRBV3-1 to TRBJ2-1; D uncertain. The CDR3 totals 14 residues. The germline gives CDR1 LGHDT, CDR2 YNNKEL (reference sequence). Deletions cut 0 bases from V and 4 bases from J, with 7 bases between.

This clonotype is classed as medium-sized. CDR3 sequence: CASSHIRRYEAFF. CDR3 DNA sequence: TGTGCCAGCAGCCATATCCGCAGGTATGAAGCTTTCTTT. This chain connects TRBV7-9 to TRBJ1-1; D uncertain. Germline CDR1 and CDR2: SEHNR and FQNEAQ (reference sequence). This CDR3 spans 13 amino acids. V was clipped by 5 bases and J by 7 bases, with 14 bases between them.

This clonotype was counted at least ten times. The rearrangement links TRBV10-3 to TRBJ1-1, with a weak D call TRBD1 (5 bases). This CDR3 has 14 residues. V gave up 7 bases and J gave up 4 bases, with 16 bases separating them. From germline, CDR1 is ENHRY and CDR2 SYGVKD. CDR3 region: CAITLGGLGTEAFF. For the CDR3, the DNA is TGTGCCATCACTCTGGGGGGGTTGGGCACTGAAGCTTTCTTT.

This clonotype was seen ten or more times. The chain links TRBV11-1 to TRBJ2-1, with D tentatively TRBD1 (5 bases). This CDR3 comprises 20 residues. Germline V lookup: CDR1 SGHAT, CDR2 FQDESV (reference sequence). Trimming cost V 5 bases and J 7 bases, with 33 bases left between them. CDR3 in amino acids: CASSAYHPAKGMPSGNEQFF. DNA of the CDR3: TGTGCCAGCAGCGCATACCACCCAGCGAAGGGGATGCCCTCTGGAAATGAGCAGTTCTTC.

This clonotype occurred many times. The chain joins TRBV20-1 to TRBJ2-3; 8 bases are a match to TRBD2. Germline CDR1 DFQATT, CDR2 SNEGSKA (reference sequence). The CDR3 is made up of 14 amino acids. V was pared by 5 bases and J by 2 bases, with 6 bases of the junction left unmatched. The CDR3 DNA reads TGCAGTGCTCGCGCTAGCGGGCCCACAGATACGCAGTATTTT. Its protein is CSARASGPTDTQYF.

The V call is TRBV19, the J call TRBJ2-5; possible D gene TRBD2, 6 bases. Trimming stripped 6 bases from V and 5 bases from J, with 10 bases between. Germline V gene lookup returns CDR1 LNHDA and CDR2 SQIVND (reference sequence). CDR3 length: 12 residues. The CDR3 spells CASREGTETQYF. The CDR3 bases are TGTGCCAGTAGGGAGGGGACCGAGACCCAGTACTTC.

This clonotype has at least ten counts. This rearrangement joins TRBV2 to TRBJ1-5; TRBD1 aligns across 9 bases. This CDR3 is 13 amino acids long. Trimming took 8 bases from V and 4 from J; bases not matched to a gene: 3. CDR1 is SNHLY and CDR2 is FYNNEI in the germline V gene. The DNA of the CDR3 is TGTGCCAGCGGGACAGGGCGTAATCAGCCCCAGCATTTT. Translating gives CASGTGRNQPQHF.

This clonotype came up many times. The CDR3 spells CASSLYHSNQPQHF. The CDR3 DNA reads TGTGCCAGCAGTTTATATCATAGCAATCAGCCCCAGCATTTT. The chain couples TRBV27 to TRBJ1-5; unclear D gene. There are 14 residues in the CDR3. V was cut by 1 base and J by 0 bases, with 4 bases left in between. The germline CDR1 and CDR2 sequences are MNHEY and SMNVEV (reference sequence).

The chain employs TRBV5-4 and TRBJ2-4, with 7 bases matching TRBD2. This CDR3 spans 18 amino acids. With V trimmed by 3 bases and J by 1 base, 13 bases remained unmatched. Germline assignment: CDR1 SGHNT and CDR2 YYREEE (reference sequence). The CDR3 is CASSSLGRGDLAKNIQYF. Here the CDR3 DNA reads TGTGCCAGCAGCTCCTTGGGCCGGGGGGACCTGGCCAAAAACATTCAGTACTTC.

This rearrangement joins TRBV25-1 to TRBJ1-6, with TRBD1 as a possible D gene (6 bases). The CDR3 covers 12 residues. The germline V gene has CDR1 MGHDK and CDR2 SYGVNS. V was pared by 6 bases and J by 7 bases, with 7 bases between. DNA for the CDR3: TGTGCCAGCAGAGGACAGAATTCACCCCTCCACTTT. The encoded protein is CASRGQNSPLHF.

The table lists this clonotype with many counts. The rearrangement joins TRBV27 to TRBJ2-7, with TRBD2 identical over 7 bases. The ends lost 8 bases at V and 2 bases at J; junction bases unmatched: 6. The CDR3 totals 13 residues. Per the germline V gene, CDR1 is MNHEY and CDR2 is SMNVEV (reference sequence). The CDR3 here is CASPGGRPYEQYF. CDR3 sequence (DNA): TGTGCCAGCCCCGGGGGGAGACCCTACGAGCAGTACTTC.

This clonotype was found a few times. The V gene is TRBV4-1, the J gene TRBJ2-1; D is unclear. The V gene lost 2 bases and the J gene lost 3 bases, with 14 bases spanning the gap. The CDR3 consists of 16 residues. The germline V gene has CDR1 MGHRA and CDR2 YSYEKL. The CDR3 DNA follows: TGCGCCAGCAGCCAAAGCAGTTCCCGGGTCTACAATGAGCAGTTCTTC. It translates to CASSQSSSRVYNEQFF.